One sample yielded the 17 T cell receptor beta chains listed below, sequenced in a study of blood T cell repertoires in COVID-19. Sequencing was performed with immunoSEQ multiplex PCR; in TCRdb, only in-frame clones are kept and a portion is missing. The repertoire holds under 200,000 clones, 89% seen once, with more than 0.75% in the top ten. The sample consisted of PBMCs or T cells enriched from blood (not recorded which). The receptor set was obtained from a woman between 18 and 29 years old who had recovered from COVID-19.

The V and J genes are TRBV5-3 and TRBJ2-3; 10 bases are shared with TRBD1. TRBV5-3 has ORF status, its function being uncertain. The CDR3 is made up of 13 amino acids. Unmatched junction bases numbered 5, after V lost 7 bases and J lost 6 bases. CDR3 nucleotide sequence: TGTGCCAGAGCGACAGGGGGCTTGGATACGCAGTATTTT. This gives the protein CARATGGLDTQYF.

This clone was detected only a few times. CDR3 nucleotides: TGTGCCAGCAGTTTGACAGGAGACTATGGCTACACCTTC. This translates into CASSLTGDYGYTF. The V gene is TRBV28, the J gene TRBJ1-2, with D possibly being TRBD1 (6 bases). The germline V and J ends were trimmed by 3 bases and 3 bases, with 8 bases remaining between them. Germline CDR1 reads MDHEN; CDR2 reads SYDVKM. This CDR3 spans 13 amino acids.

The CDR3 coding sequence is TGTGCCAGCAGTGTTGGACTCAACGGAGATACGCAGTATTTT. As protein: CASSVGLNGDTQYF. The chain links TRBV2 to TRBJ2-3, with D possibly being TRBD2 (5 bases). The germline V gene has CDR1 SNHLY and CDR2 FYNNEI. The length of the CDR3 is 14 residues. V was clipped by 4 bases and J by 5 bases, with 13 bases between them.

Only one count was recorded for this clone. The V gene is TRBV11-2, the J gene TRBJ2-7; D is unresolved. Germline V gene lookup returns CDR1 SGHAT and CDR2 FQNNGV. The CDR3 is made up of 14 amino acids. V was shortened by 5 bases and J by 6 bases, with 17 bases between the two germline ends. The CDR3, as DNA: TGTGCCAGCAGCCCACTACGGCAGCGACGCGAGCAGTACTTC. It yields the protein CASSPLRQRREQYF.

The rearrangement joins TRBV3-1 (or the pseudogene TRBV3-2) to TRBJ2-1, with 9 bases lining up with TRBD1. V dropped 1 base and J dropped 7; count of bases not matched to a gene: 2. This CDR3 has 14 residues. Germline CDR1 and CDR2: LGHDT and YNNKEL (reference sequence). CDR3 protein: CASSQVGTGNEQFF. DNA for the CDR3: TGTGCCAGCAGCCAAGTCGGGACAGGGAATGAGCAGTTCTTC.

This rearrangement joins TRBV7-6 to TRBJ2-1; D might be TRBD2 (6 bases). Germline CDR1 and CDR2: SGHVS and FNYEAQ. Trimming removed 2 bases at V and 7 bases at J, with 15 bases between. This CDR3 has 15 residues. CDR3 nucleotide sequence: TGTGCCAGCAGCTTAACATGGGGCGGAGGGAATGAGCAGTTCTTC. Translating it yields CASSLTWGGGNEQFF.

The chain recombines TRBV7-9 with TRBJ2-1; 8 bases agree with TRBD1. The length of the CDR3 is 18 residues. Germline V gene lookup returns CDR1 SEHNR and CDR2 FQNEAQ (reference sequence). J lost 4 bases, V lost 5 bases, and 16 bases had no gene match. The CDR3 nucleotides are TGTGCCAGCAGCGGACGACAGGGGACACTAAACGGTTACAATGAGCAGTTCTTC. Its protein is CASSGRQGTLNGYNEQFF.

The rearrangement links TRBV5-1 to TRBJ2-3; 13 nucleotides match TRBD2. The CDR3 totals 18 residues. V lost 4 bases, J lost 4 bases, and 12 bases stayed unmatched. Germline V gene data show CDR1 as SGHRS and CDR2 as YFSETQ. The CDR3 region has the DNA TGCGCCAGCAGCACAACTAGCGGGAGGGCCTCGCGGGCAGATACGCAGTATTTT. As protein: CASSTTSGRASRADTQYF.

The chain employs TRBV6-2 or TRBV6-3 and TRBJ2-7, with TRBD2 matching over 8 bases. Germline lookup yields CDR1 MNHEY and CDR2 SVGEGT. After removal of 5 bases from V and 3 bases from J, the junction contained 3 bases not matched to a gene. The CDR3 is 13 residues long. CDR3 DNA: TGTGCCAGCAGTCGAAGCGGGAGCTACGAGCAGTACTTC. Protein: CASSRSGSYEQYF.

The J gene is TRBJ2-2, the V gene TRBV25-1; TRBD1 matches 10 bases. The germline V gene encodes CDR1 MGHDK and CDR2 SYGVNS. This CDR3 has 15 residues. V lost 6 bases and J lost 2; bases outside the gene matches: 3. As DNA, the CDR3 is TGTGCCAGCAGAGGGACAGGGGAAAACACCGGGGAGCTGTTTTTT. Translated, it gives CASRGTGENTGELFF.

This sequence joins TRBV28 and TRBJ2-3; D may be TRBD2 (6 bases). Germline V gene lookup returns CDR1 MDHEN and CDR2 SYDVKM. V was shortened by 6 bases and J by 4 bases, with 17 bases between the two germline ends. CDR3 size: 15 residues. CDR3 in amino acids: CASRRLVEDPDTQYF. In DNA form, the CDR3 reads TGTGCCAGCAGAAGACTAGTCGAAGACCCAGATACGCAGTATTTT.

This chain connects TRBV6-2 or TRBV6-3 to TRBJ2-7; TRBD1 agrees at 8 bases. The J segment lost 6 bases and the V segment lost 4 bases, leaving 8 bases of the junction unmatched. This CDR3 region has 14 residues. Germline V gene data show CDR1 as MNHEY and CDR2 as SVGEGT. In DNA, the CDR3 is TGTGCCAGCAGTTTGGGACAGGAGGTCTCCGAGCAGTACTTC. It yields the protein CASSLGQEVSEQYF.

This chain joins TRBV4-1 and TRBJ1-1, with 9 nucleotides matching TRBD1. This CDR3 comprises 17 residues. CDR1 is MGHRA, CDR2 YSYEKL, per germline. With V trimmed by 4 bases and J by 6 bases, 15 bases remained unmatched. CDR3 bases: TGCGCCAGCAGCCGGGGACAGGGTCAAAGTATGAGCCCTGAAGCTTTCTTT. It translates to CASSRGQGQSMSPEAFF.

The chain has TRBV5-1 and TRBJ1-5; D is perhaps TRBD1 (5 bases). The ends were cut back, 4 bases at V and 7 bases at J, with 15 bases in the middle. The CDR3 runs to 14 residues. Per the germline V gene, CDR1 is SGHRS and CDR2 is YFSETQ. Here the CDR3 DNA reads TGCGCCAGCAGCGCCAGGGTAGGAGGGCAGCCCCAGCATTTT. Encoded protein: CASSARVGGQPQHF.

The rearrangement links TRBV6-4 to TRBJ2-1; TRBD2 aligns across 7 bases. This CDR3 is 15 amino acids long. In germline, CDR1 is MRHNA, CDR2 SNTAGT. Unmatched junction bases numbered 5, after V lost 2 bases and J lost 4 bases. The CDR3 loop is CASSDEAGPYNEQFF. The CDR3 DNA reads as TGTGCCAGCAGTGACGAAGCGGGGCCTTACAATGAGCAGTTCTTC.

V gene TRBV5-1 combines with J gene TRBJ1-2, with 8 nucleotides matching TRBD1. Germline-derived CDR1 and CDR2 are SGHRS and YFSETQ. V shed 0 bases, J shed 7 bases, and the junction held 5 bases outside the gene matches. The CDR3 totals 14 residues. The CDR3 loop is CASSLGDRTGGYTF. The CDR3 nucleotides are TGCGCCAGCAGCTTGGGGGACAGGACGGGTGGCTACACCTTC.

The rearrangement joins TRBV19 to TRBJ2-3; the D is unclear. V lost 6 bases, J lost 1 base, and 17 bases lay in between. CDR1 and CDR2 (germline): LNHDA, SQIVND (reference sequence). This CDR3 region has 16 residues. In DNA form, the CDR3 reads TGTGCCAGTAGCTCTCGGCTAGTCCTCCGCACAGATACGCAGTATTTT. It encodes CASSSRLVLRTDTQYF.